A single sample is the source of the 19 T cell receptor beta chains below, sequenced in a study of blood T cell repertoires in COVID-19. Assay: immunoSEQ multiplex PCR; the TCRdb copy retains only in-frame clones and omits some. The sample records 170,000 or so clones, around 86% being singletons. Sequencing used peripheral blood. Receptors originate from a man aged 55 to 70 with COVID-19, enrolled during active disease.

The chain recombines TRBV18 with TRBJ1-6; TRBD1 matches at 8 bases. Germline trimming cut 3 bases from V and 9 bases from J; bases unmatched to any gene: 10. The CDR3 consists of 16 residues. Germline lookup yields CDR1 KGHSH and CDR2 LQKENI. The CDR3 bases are TGTGCCAGCTCACCTAACTTACAGGGGGGATCTTCACCCCTCCACTTT. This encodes CASSPNLQGGSSPLHF.

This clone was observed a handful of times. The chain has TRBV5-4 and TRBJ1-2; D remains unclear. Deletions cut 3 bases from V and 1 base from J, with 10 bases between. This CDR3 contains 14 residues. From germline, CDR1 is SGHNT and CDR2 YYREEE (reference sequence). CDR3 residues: CASSSTRNNYGYTF. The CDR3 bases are TGTGCCAGCAGCTCGACTCGGAATAACTATGGCTACACCTTC.

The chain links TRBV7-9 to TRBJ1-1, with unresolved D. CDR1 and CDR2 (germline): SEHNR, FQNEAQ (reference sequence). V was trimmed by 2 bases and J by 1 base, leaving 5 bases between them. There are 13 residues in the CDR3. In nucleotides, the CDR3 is TGTGCCAGCAGCTTAAGCCAGAACACTGAAGCTTTCTTT. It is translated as CASSLSQNTEAFF.

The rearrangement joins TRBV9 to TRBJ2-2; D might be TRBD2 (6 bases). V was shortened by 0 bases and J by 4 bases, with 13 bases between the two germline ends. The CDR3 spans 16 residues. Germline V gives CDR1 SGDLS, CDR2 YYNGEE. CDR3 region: CASSVGLGSSTGELFF. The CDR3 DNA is TGTGCCAGCAGCGTAGGGCTCGGGAGTAGCACCGGGGAGCTGTTTTTT.

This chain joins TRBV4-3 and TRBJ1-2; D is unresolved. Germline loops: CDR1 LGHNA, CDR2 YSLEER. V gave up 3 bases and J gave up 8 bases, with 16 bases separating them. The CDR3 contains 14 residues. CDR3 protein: CASSHPTGGLGYTF. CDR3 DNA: TGCGCCAGCAGCCATCCCACGGGAGGGTTGGGCTACACCTTC.

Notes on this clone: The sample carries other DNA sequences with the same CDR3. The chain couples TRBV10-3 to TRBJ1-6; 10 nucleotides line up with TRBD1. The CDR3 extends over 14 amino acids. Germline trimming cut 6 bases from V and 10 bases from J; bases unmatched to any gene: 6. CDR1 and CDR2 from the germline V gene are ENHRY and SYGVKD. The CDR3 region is CAIRGTGVRSPLHF. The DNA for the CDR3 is TGTGCCATCAGGGGGACAGGGGTGAGGTCACCCCTCCACTTT.

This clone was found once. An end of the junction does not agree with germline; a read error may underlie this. In DNA, the CDR3 is TGTGCCAGCAGCCAAGATCGGGCACGGGGAAACTCTGGCTACACCTTC. This sequence encodes CASSQDRARGNSGYTF. The chain joins TRBV4-2 to TRBJ1-2; D gene ambiguous. Germline loops: CDR1 LGHNA, CDR2 YNFKEQ. The CDR3 has 16 amino acids.

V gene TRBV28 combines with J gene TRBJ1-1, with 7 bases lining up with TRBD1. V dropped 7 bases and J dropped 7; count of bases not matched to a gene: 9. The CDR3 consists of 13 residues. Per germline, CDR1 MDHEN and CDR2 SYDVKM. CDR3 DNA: TGTGCCAGCACCACAGGGGTTGGGCATGAAGCTTTCTTT. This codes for CASTTGVGHEAFF.

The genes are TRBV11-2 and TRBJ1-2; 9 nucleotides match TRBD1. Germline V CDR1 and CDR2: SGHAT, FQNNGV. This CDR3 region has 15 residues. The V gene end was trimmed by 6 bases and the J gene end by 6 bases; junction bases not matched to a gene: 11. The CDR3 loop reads CASRTPGQGINGYTF. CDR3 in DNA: TGTGCCAGCAGGACCCCGGGACAGGGTATTAATGGCTACACCTTC.

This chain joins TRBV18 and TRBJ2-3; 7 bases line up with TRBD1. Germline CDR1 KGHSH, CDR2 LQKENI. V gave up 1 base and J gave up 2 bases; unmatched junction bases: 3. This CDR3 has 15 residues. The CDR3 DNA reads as TGTGCCAGCTCACCACGTGACAGGGTCACAGATACGCAGTATTTT. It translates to CASSPRDRVTDTQYF.

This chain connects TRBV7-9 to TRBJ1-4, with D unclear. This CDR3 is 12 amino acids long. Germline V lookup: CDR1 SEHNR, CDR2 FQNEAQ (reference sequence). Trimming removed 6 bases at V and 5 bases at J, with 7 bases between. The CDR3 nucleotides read TGTGCCAGCAGTAACAGAAATGAAAAACTGTTTTTT. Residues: CASSNRNEKLFF.

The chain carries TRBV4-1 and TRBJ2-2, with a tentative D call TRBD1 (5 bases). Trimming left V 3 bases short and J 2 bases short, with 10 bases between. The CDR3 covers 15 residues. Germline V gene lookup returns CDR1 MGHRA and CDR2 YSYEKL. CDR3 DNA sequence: TGCGCCAGCAGCCACTACGGACAAAACACCGGGGAGCTGTTTTTT. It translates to CASSHYGQNTGELFF.

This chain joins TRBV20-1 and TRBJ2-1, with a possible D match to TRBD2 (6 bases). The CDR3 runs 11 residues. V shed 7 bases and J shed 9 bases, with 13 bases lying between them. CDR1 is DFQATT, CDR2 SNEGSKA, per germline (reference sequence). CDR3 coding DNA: TGCAGTGTTGACGGCGGGATTGAGCAGTTCTTC. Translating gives CSVDGGIEQFF.

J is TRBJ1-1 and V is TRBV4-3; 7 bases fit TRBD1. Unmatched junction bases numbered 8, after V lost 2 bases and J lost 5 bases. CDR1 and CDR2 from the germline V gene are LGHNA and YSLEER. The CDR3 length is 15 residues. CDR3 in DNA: TGCGCCAGCAGCCAATCGACAGGGTGGGGGACTGAAGCTTTCTTT. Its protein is CASSQSTGWGTEAFF.

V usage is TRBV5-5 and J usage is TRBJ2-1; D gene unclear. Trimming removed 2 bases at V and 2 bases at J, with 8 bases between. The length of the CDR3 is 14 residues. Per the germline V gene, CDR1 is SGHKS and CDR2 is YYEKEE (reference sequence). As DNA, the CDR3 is TGTGCCAGCAGCTTAAACCCGGCCTACAATGAGCAGTTCTTC. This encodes CASSLNPAYNEQFF. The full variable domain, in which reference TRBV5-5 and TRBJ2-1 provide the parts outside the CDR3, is DAGVTQSPTHLIKTRGQQVTLRCSPISGHKSVSWYQQVLGQGPQFIFQYYEKEERGRGNFPDRFSARQFPNYSSELNVNALLLGDSALYLCASSLNPAYNEQFFGPGTRLTVL.

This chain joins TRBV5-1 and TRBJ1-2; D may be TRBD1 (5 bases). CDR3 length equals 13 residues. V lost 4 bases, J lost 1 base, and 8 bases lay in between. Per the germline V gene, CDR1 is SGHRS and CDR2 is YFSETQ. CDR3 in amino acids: CASSARVNYGYTF. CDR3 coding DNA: TGCGCCAGCAGCGCCAGGGTTAACTATGGCTACACCTTC.

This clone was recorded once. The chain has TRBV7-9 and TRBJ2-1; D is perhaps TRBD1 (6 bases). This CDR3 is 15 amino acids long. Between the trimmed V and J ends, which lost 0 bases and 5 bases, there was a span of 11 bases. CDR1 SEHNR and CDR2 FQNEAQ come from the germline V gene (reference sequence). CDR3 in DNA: TGTGCCAGCAGCTTAGCGGTCCGACAGGACAATGAGCAGTTCTTC. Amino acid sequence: CASSLAVRQDNEQFF.

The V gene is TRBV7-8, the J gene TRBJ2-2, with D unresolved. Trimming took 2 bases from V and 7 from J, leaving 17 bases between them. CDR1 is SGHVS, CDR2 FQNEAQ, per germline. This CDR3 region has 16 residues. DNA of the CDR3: TGTGCCAGCAGCTTATTCACCCTAGGCCTAGGCGGGGAGCTGTTTTTT. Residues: CASSLFTLGLGGELFF.

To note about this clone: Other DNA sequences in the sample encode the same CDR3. CDR3 in DNA: TGCGCCAGCAGCTCAGGGGGTGGCGAGACCCAGTACTTC. Protein: CASSSGGGETQYF. The J gene is TRBJ2-5, the V gene TRBV5-1, with 7 bases matching TRBD1. The CDR3 sequence is 13 residues long. With V trimmed by 3 bases and J by 5 bases, 4 bases remained unmatched. The germline CDR1 and CDR2 sequences are SGHRS and YFSETQ.